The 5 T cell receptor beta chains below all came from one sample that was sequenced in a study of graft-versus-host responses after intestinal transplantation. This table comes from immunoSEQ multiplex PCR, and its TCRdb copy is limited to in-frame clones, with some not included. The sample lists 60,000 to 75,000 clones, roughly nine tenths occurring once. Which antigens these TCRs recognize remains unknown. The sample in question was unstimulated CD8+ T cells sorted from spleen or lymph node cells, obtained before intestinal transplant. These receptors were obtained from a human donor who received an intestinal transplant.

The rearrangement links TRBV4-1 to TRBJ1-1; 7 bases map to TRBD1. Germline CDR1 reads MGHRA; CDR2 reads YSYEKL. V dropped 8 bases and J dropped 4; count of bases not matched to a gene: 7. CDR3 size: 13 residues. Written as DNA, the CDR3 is TGCGCCAGCCTCCGACAGGGAGGCACTGAAGCTTTCTTT. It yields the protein CASLRQGGTEAFF.

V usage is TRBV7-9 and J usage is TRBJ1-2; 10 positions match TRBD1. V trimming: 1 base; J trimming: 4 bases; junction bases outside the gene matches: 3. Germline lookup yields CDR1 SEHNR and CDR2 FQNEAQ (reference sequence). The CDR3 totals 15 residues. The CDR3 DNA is TGTGCCAGCAGCTTAGGGGGACAGGGGAGCTATGGCTACACCTTC. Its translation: CASSLGGQGSYGYTF.

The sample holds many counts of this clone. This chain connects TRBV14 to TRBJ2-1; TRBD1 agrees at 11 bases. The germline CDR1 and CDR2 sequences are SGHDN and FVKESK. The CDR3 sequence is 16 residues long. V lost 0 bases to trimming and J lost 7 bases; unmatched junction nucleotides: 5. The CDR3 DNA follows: TGTGCCAGCAGCCAAGAGGGAGGACAGGGGGCGAATGAGCAGTTCTTC. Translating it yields CASSQEGGQGANEQFF.

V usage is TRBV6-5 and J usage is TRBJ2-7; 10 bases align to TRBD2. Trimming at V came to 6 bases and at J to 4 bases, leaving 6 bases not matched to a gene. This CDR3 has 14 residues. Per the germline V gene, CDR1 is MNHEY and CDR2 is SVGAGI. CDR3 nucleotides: TGTGCCAGCAGCCTAGCGGGAGACCAATACGAGCAGTACTTC. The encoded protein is CASSLAGDQYEQYF.

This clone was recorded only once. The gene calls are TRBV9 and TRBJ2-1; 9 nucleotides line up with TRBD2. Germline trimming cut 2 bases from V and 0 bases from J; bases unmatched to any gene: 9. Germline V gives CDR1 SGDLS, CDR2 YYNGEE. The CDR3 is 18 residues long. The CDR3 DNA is TGTGCCAGCAGCGTGTCCAGGACTAGCGAAAGCTCCTACAATGAGCAGTTCTTC. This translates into CASSVSRTSESSYNEQFF.